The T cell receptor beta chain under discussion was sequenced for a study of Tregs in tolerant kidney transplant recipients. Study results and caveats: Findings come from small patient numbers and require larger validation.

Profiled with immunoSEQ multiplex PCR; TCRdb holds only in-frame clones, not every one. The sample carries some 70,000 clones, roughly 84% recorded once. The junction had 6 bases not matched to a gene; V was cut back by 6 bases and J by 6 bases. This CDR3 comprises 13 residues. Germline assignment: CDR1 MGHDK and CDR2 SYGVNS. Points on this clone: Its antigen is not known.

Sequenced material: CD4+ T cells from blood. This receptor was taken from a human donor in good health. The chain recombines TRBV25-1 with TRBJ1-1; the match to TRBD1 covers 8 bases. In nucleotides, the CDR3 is TGTGCCAGCAGGCGGGTGACAGGGGCTGAAGCTTTCTTT. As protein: CASRRVTGAEAFF.